The 25 T cell receptor beta chains below were found in one sample sequenced in a study of CD8 T cells in ankylosing spondylitis. Each CDR3 protein gets one entry after TCRdb re-called the 5' RACE reads with MiXCR. The table records 150,000 or so distinct CDR3 sequences, 11% of them present only once. The sample comprised blood, either unsorted or a sorted T cell fraction (not recorded which). These receptors all stem from a male donor with ankylosing spondylitis or in good health (not recorded which).

This clonotype was counted only a few times. The genes are TRBV4-1 and TRBJ2-3, with 7 positions matching TRBD2. CDR3 length: 15 residues. Germline V CDR1 and CDR2: MGHRA, YSYEKL. V was pared by 0 bases and J by 7 bases, with 7 bases of the junction left unmatched. DNA for the CDR3: TGCGCCAGCAGCCAAGAAGAGGGAGGGTATTATACGCAGTATTTT. Translation gives CASSQEEGGYYTQYF.

Worth noting for this clonotype: Its ends do not fully match the called genes, so a read error is possible. The CDR3 nucleotides read TGTGCCAGCAGCCAACTAGCGGGGAAAGAGGCCCAGTACTTC. Its translation is CASSQLAGKEAQYF. The chain employs TRBV3-1 and TRBJ2-5; 9 bases line up with TRBD2. Germline V gene sequence: CDR1 LGHDT, CDR2 YNNKEL (reference sequence). This CDR3 is 14 amino acids long.

This clonotype has at least ten counts. CDR3 DNA: TGTGCCAGCAGCCAAGCTTCGGGACAGGGGTCGAACACTGAAGCTTTCTTT. It codes for CASSQASGQGSNTEAFF. The rearrangement links TRBV3-1 to TRBJ1-1; 10 bases map to TRBD1. Germline trimming cut 1 base from V and 1 base from J; bases unmatched to any gene: 6. CDR3 size: 17 residues. The V gene's germline CDR1 is LGHDT and CDR2 YNNKEL (reference sequence).

This clonotype was found many times. The CDR3 region is CASSLDSGTGRGYTF. The CDR3 DNA sequence: TGCGCCAGCAGCTTGGATTCCGGGACAGGGCGGGGCTACACCTTC. The chain couples TRBV5-1 to TRBJ1-2; 9 bases line up with TRBD1. The CDR3 consists of 15 residues. With V trimmed by 0 bases and J by 8 bases, 8 bases remained unmatched. Germline CDR1 reads SGHRS; CDR2 reads YFSETQ.

This clonotype was picked up many times. The chain employs TRBV3-1 and TRBJ1-2, with unresolved D. Germline values: CDR1 LGHDT, CDR2 YNNKEL (reference sequence). V lost 1 base to trimming and J lost 5 bases, with 14 bases between them. CDR3 length: 15 residues. Here the CDR3 DNA reads TGTGCCAGCAGCCAAGGGAATGCTCGGGTGTATGGCTACACCTTC. It codes for CASSQGNARVYGYTF.

The V gene is TRBV3-1, the J gene TRBJ2-5, with 10 bases identical to TRBD2. Germline CDR1 reads LGHDT; CDR2 reads YNNKEL (reference sequence). The CDR3 runs to 17 residues. V trimming: 6 bases; J trimming: 3 bases; junction bases outside the gene matches: 13. CDR3 protein: CASSPEGDLAGEETQYF. The CDR3 DNA reads TGTGCCAGCAGTCCAGAGGGGGACCTAGCGGGAGAAGAGACCCAGTACTTC.

The chain employs TRBV5-1 and TRBJ2-7; no definite D call. Germline CDR1 SGHRS, CDR2 YFSETQ. With 5 bases removed from V and 2 bases from J, the gap between germline ends came to 11 bases. CDR3 size: 13 residues. The chain's CDR3 is CASRLTATYEQYF. CDR3 coding DNA: TGCGCCAGCAGACTGACCGCAACCTACGAGCAGTACTTC.

In this sample, this clonotype turned up many times. The gene calls are TRBV5-4 and TRBJ1-4, with 7 bases lining up with TRBD1. V was pared by 4 bases and J by 5 bases, with 8 bases of the junction left unmatched. In germline, CDR1 is SGHNT, CDR2 YYREEE (reference sequence). This CDR3 is 15 amino acids long. CDR3 sequence reads: CASSTGVRPNEKLFF. Written as DNA, the CDR3 is TGTGCCAGCAGCACAGGGGTTAGGCCCAATGAAAAACTGTTTTTT.

The chain couples TRBV5-1 to TRBJ2-3; no clear D gene. The CDR3 is made up of 15 amino acids. Germline assignment: CDR1 SGHRS and CDR2 YFSETQ. V lost 3 bases and J 0 bases, leaving 11 bases between the germline ends. This CDR3 is CASSSACASTDTQYF. CDR3 nucleotide sequence: TGCGCCAGCAGCTCCGCGTGCGCCAGCACAGATACGCAGTATTTT.

The V and J genes are TRBV5-5 and TRBJ2-2; TRBD2 aligns across 11 bases. In germline, CDR1 is SGHKS, CDR2 YYEKEE (reference sequence). The ends lost 5 bases at V and 7 bases at J; junction bases unmatched: 7. This CDR3 is built from 15 residues. Here the CDR3 reads CASSSGRADGGELFF. The CDR3, as DNA: TGTGCCAGCAGTAGCGGGAGGGCCGACGGCGGGGAGCTGTTTTTT.

This clonotype was observed a handful of times. The rearrangement joins TRBV20-1 to TRBJ2-3, with 15 bases that match TRBD2. The CDR3 contains 16 residues. Trimming cost V 3 bases and J 1 base; bases outside gene matches: 2. The germline V gene has CDR1 DFQATT and CDR2 SNEGSKA (reference sequence). The CDR3, as DNA: TGCAGTGCTAGTTGGACTAGCGGGGGGGGCACAGATACGCAGTATTTT. Its protein is CSASWTSGGGTDTQYF.

This clonotype has a count of ten or more. The chain is built from TRBV5-6 and TRBJ1-1; D gene uncertain. Germline CDR1 SGHDT, CDR2 YYEEEE. The V gene lost 4 bases and the J gene lost 1 base, with 20 bases spanning the gap. The CDR3 consists of 17 residues. The CDR3 loop is CASSLPQYGGKNTEAFF. Here the CDR3 DNA reads TGTGCCAGCAGCCTGCCACAATATGGCGGAAAGAACACTGAAGCTTTCTTT.

J is TRBJ2-3 and V is TRBV20-1; the D call may be TRBD1 or TRBD2 (5 bases each). CDR1 and CDR2 (germline): DFQATT, SNEGSKA (reference sequence). The CDR3 contains 14 residues. V was trimmed by 3 bases and J by 4 bases, leaving 14 bases between them. Here the CDR3 DNA reads TGCAGTGCTAGTCAGGGTGGGAGCCCAGATACGCAGTATTTT. It codes for CSASQGGSPDTQYF.

In its sample, this clonotype was seen many times. The chain has TRBV29-1 and TRBJ1-5; D gene unclear. Germline loops: CDR1 SQVTM, CDR2 ANQGSEA. This CDR3 is 13 amino acids long. Trimming removed 4 bases at V and 4 bases at J, with 11 bases between. CDR3 sequence (DNA): TGCAGCGTTGGGAGCCGGGGAAATCAGCCCCAGCATTTT. Amino acid sequence: CSVGSRGNQPQHF.

This clonotype was counted at least ten times. This chain connects TRBV12-5 to TRBJ2-7; TRBD2 matches at 9 bases. The ends lost 3 bases at V and 3 bases at J; junction bases unmatched: 3. This CDR3 has 14 amino acids. Germline CDR1 LGHNT, CDR2 FRNRAP. CDR3 coding DNA: TGTGCTAGTGGTTTTAGCGGGAGTTTCTACGAGCAGTACTTC. It translates to CASGFSGSFYEQYF. Variable domain in full (rest from reference TRBV12-5 and TRBJ2-7): DARVTQTPRHKVTEMGQEVTMRCQPILGHNTVFWYRQTMMQGLELLAYFRNRAPLDDSGMPKDRFSAEMPDATLATLKIQPSEPRDSAVYFCASGFSGSFYEQYFGPGTRLTVT.

This clonotype has just a few counts. The J gene is TRBJ1-2, the V gene TRBV7-9, with TRBD1 as a possible D gene (5 bases). Deletions cut 5 bases from V and 3 bases from J, with 16 bases between. The CDR3 extends over 15 amino acids. The germline gives CDR1 SEHNR, CDR2 FQNEAQ (reference sequence). CDR3 protein: CASSLSEGPYYGYTF. CDR3 sequence (DNA): TGTGCCAGCAGCCTTTCGGAGGGGCCCTACTATGGCTACACCTTC.

This clonotype showed up many times. The chain employs TRBV24-1 and TRBJ2-3; 7 bases agree with TRBD1. The V segment lost 3 bases and the J segment 0 bases; nucleotides outside the gene matches: 5. This CDR3 region has 16 residues. In germline, CDR1 is KGHDR, CDR2 SFDVKD. This CDR3 is CATSDTGTASTDTQYF. The CDR3 bases are TGTGCCACCAGTGATACCGGGACAGCAAGCACAGATACGCAGTATTTT.

This clonotype appeared many times. J is TRBJ2-7 and V is TRBV20-1, with TRBD2 matching over 7 bases. The CDR3 covers 15 residues. The V gene's germline CDR1 is DFQATT and CDR2 SNEGSKA (reference sequence). The V and J ends lost 0 bases and 0 bases, in that order; junction bases with no gene match: 5. In DNA form, the CDR3 reads TGCAGTGCTAGAGAACTAGCGCAGAGCTCCTACGAGCAGTACTTC. It yields the protein CSARELAQSSYEQYF.

There are many counts of this clonotype. The chain recombines TRBV29-1 with TRBJ2-2; maybe TRBD2 (7 bases). The CDR3 consists of 13 residues. CDR1 SQVTM and CDR2 ANQGSEA come from the germline V gene. The ends were cut back, 6 bases at V and 6 bases at J, with 14 bases in the middle. The CDR3: CSVGGGTSGELFF. The CDR3 region has the DNA TGCAGCGTAGGGGGGGGGACATCCGGGGAGCTGTTTTTT.

This clonotype was seen ten or more times. The V call is TRBV6-5, the J call TRBJ2-3; D gene unclear. The CDR3 has 10 residues. Germline V gene data show CDR1 as MNHEY and CDR2 as SVGAGI. The V and J ends lost 7 bases and 6 bases respectively, with 5 bases between them. In DNA form, the CDR3 reads TGTGCCAGCATATGGGATACGCAGTATTTT. Protein sequence: CASIWDTQYF.

This clonotype appeared many times. The J gene is TRBJ2-5, the V gene TRBV5-1, with 7 positions matching TRBD2. With 5 bases clipped from V and 1 base from J, the junction kept 8 bases outside the gene matches. The CDR3 loop spans 15 amino acids. The germline gives CDR1 SGHRS, CDR2 YFSETQ. The CDR3 sequence: CASRSPGRVQETQYF. Written as DNA, the CDR3 is TGCGCCAGCAGATCCCCAGGGAGGGTCCAAGAGACCCAGTACTTC.

This clonotype appeared many times. The chain combines TRBV10-3 with TRBJ1-1, with D possibly TRBD1 on 5 matching bases. This CDR3 contains 13 residues. Trimming left V 6 bases short and J 3 bases short, with 11 bases between. CDR1 is ENHRY and CDR2 is SYGVKD in the germline V gene. The CDR3 DNA sequence: TGTGCCATCAGCTCAGGGTCAGACACTGAAGCTTTCTTT. Its protein product is CAISSGSDTEAFF.

The table lists this clonotype with many counts. J is TRBJ2-3 and V is TRBV5-6; no definite D call. The CDR3 is made up of 15 amino acids. CDR1 is SGHDT and CDR2 is YYEEEE in the germline V gene. Trimming left V 4 bases short and J 2 bases short, with 14 bases between. Here the CDR3 reads CASSLSERLTDTQYF. DNA for the CDR3: TGTGCCAGCAGCCTTAGTGAACGGCTCACAGATACGCAGTATTTT.

This clonotype came up many times. The chain is built from TRBV24-1 and TRBJ1-2; no definite D call. Trimming took off 4 bases at V and 8 bases at J, with 16 bases between the two ends. Germline V gene sequence: CDR1 KGHDR, CDR2 SFDVKD. The CDR3 is 14 residues long. The CDR3 spells CATSDPRLARGYTF. The CDR3 DNA sequence: TGTGCCACCAGTGACCCGAGGTTGGCGAGAGGCTACACCTTC.

This clonotype was seen many times. The genes are TRBV5-1 and TRBJ2-3; no reliable D call. The CDR3 runs 11 residues. V was cut by 4 bases and J by 2 bases, with 2 bases left in between. CDR1 and CDR2 from the germline V gene are SGHRS and YFSETQ. The CDR3 sequence is CASSNTDTQYF. The CDR3 DNA reads TGCGCCAGCAGCAACACAGATACGCAGTATTTT.